These T cell receptor beta chains were read from a single sample in a study of T cells in Graves' hyperthyroidism and ophthalmopathy. MiXCR, run by TCRdb on the multiplex PCR reads, gives a single entry per CDR3 protein. The sample shows 650,000 to 700,000 distinct CDR3 sequences, around 16% of them seen only once. Sequenced: blood. Every receptor here comes from a man between 50 and 59 years old with Graves' hyperthyroidism. The CDR3 runs from the conserved cysteine through the conserved F or W. The D gene is left open where the match is weak. Clone size, where shown, is once, few, many, or a class for clones that have expanded.

j_gene: TRBJ1-1; d_gene: -; abundance: -; v_gene: TRBV28; CDR3nt: TGTGCCAGCAGTAAAGGGGGGGCGGGATGGACTGAAGCTTTCTTT; CDR3aa: CASSKGGAGWTEAFF
j_gene: TRBJ1-1; d_gene: TRBD1; abundance: many; v_gene: TRBV15; CDR3nt: TGTGCCACCAGCAGAGCGTATCGAGGGGACAGCTCAGCTTTCTTT; CDR3aa: CATSRAYRGDSSAFF
j_gene: TRBJ1-1; d_gene: TRBD1; abundance: many; v_gene: TRBV28; CDR3nt: TGTGCCAGCAGTACACAAGCCATTACAGGGGACACTGAAGCTTTCTTT; CDR3aa: CASSTQAITGDTEAFF
j_gene: TRBJ2-1; d_gene: TRBD2; abundance: few; v_gene: TRBV9; CDR3nt: TGTGCCAGCAGCGCTAGCGGCGGGCCCCGGGAGGAGCAGTTCTTC; CDR3aa: CASSASGGPREEQFF
j_gene: TRBJ1-1; d_gene: -; abundance: few; v_gene: TRBV9; CDR3nt: TGTGCCAGCAGCGCCAGAACTGAAGCTTTCTTT; CDR3aa: CASSARTEAFF
j_gene: TRBJ2-1; d_gene: TRBD2; abundance: once; v_gene: TRBV24-1; CDR3nt: TGTGCCACCAGTGATAAGGGACTAGTCTACAATGAGCAGTTCTTC; CDR3aa: CATSDKGLVYNEQFF
j_gene: TRBJ1-1; d_gene: -; abundance: -; v_gene: TRBV28; CDR3nt: TGTGCCAGCACCACATTCGTTAGTTTGGATGAAGCTTTCTTT; CDR3aa: CASTTFVSLDEAFF
j_gene: TRBJ1-6; d_gene: -; abundance: -; v_gene: TRBV30; CDR3nt: TGTGCCGGGAAGGGGACGGCTCAGTCACCCCTCCACTTT; CDR3aa: CAGKGTAQSPLHF
j_gene: TRBJ1-5; d_gene: -; abundance: many; v_gene: TRBV6-5; CDR3nt: TGTGCCAGCAGTTACCCAAAGGGACCCCACGGGAATCAGCCCCAGCATTTT; CDR3aa: CASSYPKGPHGNQPQHF
j_gene: TRBJ2-3; d_gene: -; abundance: -; v_gene: TRBV5-1; CDR3nt: TGCGCCAGCAGCTTTCAGGATACGCAGTATTTT; CDR3aa: CASSFQDTQYF
j_gene: TRBJ1-5; d_gene: -; abundance: few; v_gene: TRBV6-5; CDR3nt: TGTGCCAGCAGTTACTCAGAGTCCAATCAGCCCCAGCATTTT; CDR3aa: CASSYSESNQPQHF
j_gene: TRBJ2-5; d_gene: -; abundance: many; v_gene: TRBV30; CDR3nt: TGTGCCTGGAGTGGAGAGACCCAGTACTTC; CDR3aa: CAWSGETQYF
j_gene: TRBJ2-5; d_gene: TRBD1; abundance: -; v_gene: TRBV4-1; CDR3nt: TGCGCCAGCAGCCAATCCACAGGGGGTTTTGAGACCCAGTACTTC; CDR3aa: CASSQSTGGFETQYF
j_gene: TRBJ1-1; d_gene: -; abundance: many; v_gene: TRBV2; CDR3nt: TGTGCCAGCAGTGAATCCAGGGTTGGGAACACTGAAGCTTTCTTT; CDR3aa: CASSESRVGNTEAFF
j_gene: TRBJ1-4; d_gene: -; abundance: many; v_gene: TRBV7-2; CDR3nt: TGTGCCAGCAGCTTAGAAGACGGCCTTAATGAAAAACTGTTTTTT; CDR3aa: CASSLEDGLNEKLFF
j_gene: TRBJ2-2; d_gene: -; abundance: many; v_gene: TRBV11-3; CDR3nt: TGTGCCAGCAGCTCAGGGGCGGGCACCGGGGAGCTGTTTTTT; CDR3aa: CASSSGAGTGELFF
j_gene: TRBJ2-2; d_gene: -; abundance: few; v_gene: TRBV7-2; CDR3nt: TGTGCCAGCAGCCCATGGAGCAGATCTGGGGAGCTGTTTTTT; CDR3aa: CASSPWSRSGELFF
j_gene: TRBJ1-3; d_gene: -; abundance: few; v_gene: TRBV19; CDR3nt: TGTGCCAGTAGTCAACGGTCGGACACCATATATTTT; CDR3aa: CASSQRSDTIYF
j_gene: TRBJ1-1; d_gene: -; abundance: -; v_gene: TRBV7-9; CDR3nt: TGTGCCAGCAGCTTAGTTTCTGGTGCCGGGAACACTGAAGCTTTCTTT; CDR3aa: CASSLVSGAGNTEAFF
j_gene: TRBJ2-7; d_gene: -; abundance: -; v_gene: TRBV13; CDR3nt: TGTGCCAGCAGCGAGGGGCAGGTTTCCTACGAGCAGTACTTC; CDR3aa: CASSEGQVSYEQYF
j_gene: TRBJ1-2; d_gene: -; abundance: many; v_gene: TRBV5-1; CDR3nt: TGCGCCAGCAGCTTGGAGGGAGGAACCTATGGCTACACCTTC; CDR3aa: CASSLEGGTYGYTF
j_gene: TRBJ2-1; d_gene: TRBD2; abundance: -; v_gene: TRBV19; CDR3nt: TGTGCCCTGGGCGGGAGGTGGTATGAGCAGTTCTTC; CDR3aa: CALGGRWYEQFF